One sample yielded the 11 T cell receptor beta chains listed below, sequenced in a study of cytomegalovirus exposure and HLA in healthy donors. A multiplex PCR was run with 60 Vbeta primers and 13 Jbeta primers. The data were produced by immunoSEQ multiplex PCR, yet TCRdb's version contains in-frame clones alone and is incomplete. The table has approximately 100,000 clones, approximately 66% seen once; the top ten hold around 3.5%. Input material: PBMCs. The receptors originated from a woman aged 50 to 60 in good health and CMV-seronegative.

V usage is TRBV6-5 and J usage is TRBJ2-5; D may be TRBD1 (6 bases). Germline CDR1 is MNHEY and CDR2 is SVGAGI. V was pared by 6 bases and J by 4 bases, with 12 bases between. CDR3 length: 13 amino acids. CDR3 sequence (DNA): TGTGCCAGCAGGTTCATGGGGGCAGAGACCCAGTACTTC. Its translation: CASRFMGAETQYF.

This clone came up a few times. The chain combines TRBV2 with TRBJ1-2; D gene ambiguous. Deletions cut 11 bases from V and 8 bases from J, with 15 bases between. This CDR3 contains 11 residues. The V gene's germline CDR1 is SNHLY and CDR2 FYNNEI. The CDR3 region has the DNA TGTGCCGTTAGGACTGCTTGGGGCTACACCTTC. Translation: CAVRTAWGYTF.

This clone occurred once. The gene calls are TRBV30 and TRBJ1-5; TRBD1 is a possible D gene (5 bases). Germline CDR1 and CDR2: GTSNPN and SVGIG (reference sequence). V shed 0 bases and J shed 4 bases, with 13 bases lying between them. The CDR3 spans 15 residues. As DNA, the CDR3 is TGTGCCTGGAGTGTACAAGGGGCACTAAATCAGCCCCAGCATTTT. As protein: CAWSVQGALNQPQHF.

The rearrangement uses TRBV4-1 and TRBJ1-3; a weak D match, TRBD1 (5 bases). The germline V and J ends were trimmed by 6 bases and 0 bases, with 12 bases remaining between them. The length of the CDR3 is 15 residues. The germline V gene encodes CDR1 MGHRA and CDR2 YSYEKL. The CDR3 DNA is TGCGCCAGCAGGACCAATCAGGGCTCTGGAAACACCATATATTTT. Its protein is CASRTNQGSGNTIYF.

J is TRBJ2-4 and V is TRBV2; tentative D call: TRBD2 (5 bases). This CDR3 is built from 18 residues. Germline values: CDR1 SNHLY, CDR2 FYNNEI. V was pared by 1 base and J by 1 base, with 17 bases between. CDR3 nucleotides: TGTGCCAGCAGTGAAGTATCCTTGTGGTTAGCGGCCAAAAACATTCAGTACTTC. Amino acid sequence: CASSEVSLWLAAKNIQYF.

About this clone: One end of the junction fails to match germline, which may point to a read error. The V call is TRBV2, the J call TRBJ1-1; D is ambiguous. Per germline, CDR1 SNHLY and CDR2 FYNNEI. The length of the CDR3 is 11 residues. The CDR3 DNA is TGTGCCAGCAGACTCGAAGTCGTCGAAGACTTT. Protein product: CASRLEVVEDF. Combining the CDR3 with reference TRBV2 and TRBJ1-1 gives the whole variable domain EPEVTQTPSHQVTQMGQEVILRCVPISNHLYFYWYRQILGQKVEFLVSFYNNEISEKSEIFDDQFSVERPDGSNFTLKIRSTKLEDSAMYFCASRLEVVEDFGQGTRLTVV.

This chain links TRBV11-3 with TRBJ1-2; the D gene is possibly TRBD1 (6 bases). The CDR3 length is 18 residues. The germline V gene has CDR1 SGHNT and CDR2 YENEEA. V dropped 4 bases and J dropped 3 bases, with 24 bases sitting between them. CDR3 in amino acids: CASSSRRQVGPKDYGYTF. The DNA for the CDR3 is TGTGCCAGCAGCTCCCGACGACAGGTAGGGCCAAAGGACTATGGCTACACCTTC.

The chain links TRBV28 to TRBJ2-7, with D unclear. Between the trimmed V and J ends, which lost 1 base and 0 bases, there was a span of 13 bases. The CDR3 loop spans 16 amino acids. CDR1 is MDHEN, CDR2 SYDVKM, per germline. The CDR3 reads CASSLSPDWSSYEQYF. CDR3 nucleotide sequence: TGTGCCAGCAGTTTATCCCCCGACTGGAGCTCCTACGAGCAGTACTTC.

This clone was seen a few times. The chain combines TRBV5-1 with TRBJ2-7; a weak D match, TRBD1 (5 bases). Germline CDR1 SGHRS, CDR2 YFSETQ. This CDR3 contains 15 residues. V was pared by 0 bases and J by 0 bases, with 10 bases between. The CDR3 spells CASSLASGYSYEQYF. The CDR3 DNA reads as TGCGCCAGCAGCTTGGCCTCAGGGTACTCCTACGAGCAGTACTTC.

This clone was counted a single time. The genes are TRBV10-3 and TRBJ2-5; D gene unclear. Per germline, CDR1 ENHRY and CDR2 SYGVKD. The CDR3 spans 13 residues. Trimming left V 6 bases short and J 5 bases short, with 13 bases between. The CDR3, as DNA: TGTGCCATCAGGCCCGAGGATGTGGAGACCCAGTACTTC. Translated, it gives CAIRPEDVETQYF.

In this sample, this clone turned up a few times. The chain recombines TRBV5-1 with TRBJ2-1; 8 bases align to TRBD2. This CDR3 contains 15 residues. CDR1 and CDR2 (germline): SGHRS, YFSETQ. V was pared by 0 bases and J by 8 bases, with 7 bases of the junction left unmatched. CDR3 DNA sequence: TGCGCCAGCAGCTTGGGGGGACTAGAGGGTTATGAGCAGTTCTTC. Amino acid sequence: CASSLGGLEGYEQFF.